What follows are 16 T cell receptor beta chains derived from one specimen sequenced in a study of identical twins. TCRdb re-derived calls from the 5' RACE reads in MiXCR, one entry per CDR3 protein. The sample gives under 400,000 distinct CDR3 sequences, 9% of which show up once; roughly 8.9% is in the top ten. The sample taken for sequencing was naive T cells sorted from blood. The receptor set was obtained from a woman between 50 and 59 years old in good health.

CDR3 DNA sequence: TGTGCCACCAGTGATGTTACAGGGCCCGGGCAGTTCTTC. This sequence encodes CATSDVTGPGQFF. The genes are TRBV24-1 and TRBJ2-1; D might be TRBD1 (6 bases). CDR3 length: 13 amino acids. CDR1 is KGHDR and CDR2 is SFDVKD in the germline V gene. V lost 3 bases and J 12 bases, leaving 14 bases between the germline ends.

The genes are TRBV27 and TRBJ2-7, with D perhaps TRBD1 or TRBD2 (6 bases each). This CDR3 comprises 15 residues. Per germline, CDR1 MNHEY and CDR2 SMNVEV (reference sequence). Trimming pared 2 bases from V and 7 bases from J, leaving 18 bases between. The CDR3 sequence: CASSLTGGRVREQYV. CDR3 bases: TGTGCCAGCAGTTTAACTGGGGGGCGCGTGAGGGAGCAGTACGTC.

This clonotype showed up many times. The chain recombines TRBV7-2 with TRBJ2-1; 10 positions agree with TRBD2. The CDR3 runs 14 residues. Germline V gives CDR1 SGHTA, CDR2 FQGNSA. J gave up 14 bases and V 1 base, and 8 bases lay outside the gene matches. CDR3 sequence: CASSLDPSSGSKFF. The CDR3 nucleotides are TGTGCCAGCAGCTTAGATCCGTCTAGCGGGAGCAAGTTCTTC.

This clonotype came up a few times. The chain uses TRBV20-1 and TRBJ2-5; D call uncertain. V lost 5 bases to trimming and J lost 4 bases, with 14 bases between them. Germline V lookup: CDR1 DFQATT, CDR2 SNEGSKA (reference sequence). The CDR3 loop spans 13 amino acids. Here the CDR3 DNA reads TGCAGTGCTTCTATAGCTTTCCGAGAGACCCAGTACTTC. It translates to CSASIAFRETQYF.

This clonotype was seen ten or more times. One junction end does not reproduce the germline sequence, and a read error may be involved. The chain is built from TRBV5-1 and TRBJ1-5; D is ambiguous. From germline, CDR1 is SGHRS and CDR2 YFSETQ. CDR3 length: 15 residues. Here the CDR3 DNA reads TGTGCCAGCAGCTTGGACGGTTATAGCAATCAGCCCCAGCATTTT. Amino acids: CASSLDGYSNQPQHF.

CDR3 in amino acids: CASSSAGPYNEQFF. CDR3 in DNA: TGTGCCAGCTCGTCAGCGGGCCCTTACAATGAGCAGTTCTTC. The chain joins TRBV6-5 to TRBJ2-1; D is possibly TRBD2 (6 bases). With 8 bases removed from V and 4 bases from J, the gap between germline ends came to 15 bases. Germline assignment: CDR1 MNHEY and CDR2 SVGAGI. The CDR3 sequence is 14 residues long.

The chain links TRBV2 to TRBJ1-2, with D possibly TRBD1 on 5 matching bases. The CDR3 totals 12 residues. CDR1 is SNHLY and CDR2 is FYNNEI in the germline V gene. Trimming shortened V by 4 bases and J by 8 bases, and 11 bases separated the two germline ends. DNA of the CDR3: TGTGCCAGCAGTGTGACAGCTGGGGGCTACACCTTC. This codes for CASSVTAGGYTF.

This chain joins TRBV4-1 and TRBJ2-1; TRBD2 agrees at 9 bases. Germline CDR1 is MGHRA and CDR2 is YSYEKL. The junction had 12 bases not matched to a gene; V was cut back by 0 bases and J by 0 bases. This CDR3 contains 20 residues. CDR3 residues: CASSQDWGLAALSSYNEQFF. The DNA for the CDR3 is TGCGCCAGCAGCCAAGATTGGGGACTAGCAGCCCTTAGCTCCTACAATGAGCAGTTCTTC.

This clonotype has more than one count but fewer than ten. This chain uses TRBV5-1 with TRBJ1-5; 8 positions match TRBD1. V lost 4 bases and J lost 5; bases outside the gene matches: 8. The CDR3 consists of 15 residues. Looked up from germline, CDR1 is SGHRS and CDR2 is YFSETQ. The CDR3 loop reads CASSPGDRIYQPQHF. The CDR3 bases are TGCGCCAGCAGCCCGGGGGACAGGATCTATCAGCCCCAGCATTTT.

This clonotype has just a few counts. This CDR3 reads CASSTGQGFDEQFF. Here the CDR3 DNA reads TGTGCCAGCAGCACGGGACAGGGGTTCGATGAGCAGTTCTTC. The V call is TRBV7-6, the J call TRBJ2-1; TRBD1 agrees at 10 bases. The germline V gene encodes CDR1 SGHVS and CDR2 FNYEAQ. J gave up 8 bases and V 5 bases, and 6 bases lay outside the gene matches. The CDR3 spans 14 residues.

The rearrangement joins TRBV5-1 to TRBJ2-6; TRBD2 is a possible D gene (5 bases). The CDR3 runs to 14 residues. Germline V CDR1 and CDR2: SGHRS, YFSETQ. V lost 4 bases to trimming and J lost 2 bases, with 7 bases between them. CDR3 amino acids: CASSKGAGANVLTF. As DNA, the CDR3 is TGCGCCAGCAGCAAGGGAGCTGGGGCCAACGTCCTGACTTTC.

This clonotype was counted a few times. The V gene is TRBV20-1, the J gene TRBJ2-5; 10 bases align to TRBD2. There are 15 residues in the CDR3. CDR1 is DFQATT, CDR2 SNEGSKA, per germline (reference sequence). Losses at the gene ends were 3 bases for V and 3 bases for J; bases not matched to a gene: 7. CDR3 sequence: CSASRWTSGKETQYF. The CDR3 DNA follows: TGCAGTGCTAGCCGATGGACTAGCGGAAAAGAGACCCAGTACTTC.

The chain links TRBV2 to TRBJ2-2; unclear D gene. This CDR3 is 13 amino acids long. CDR1 SNHLY and CDR2 FYNNEI come from the germline V gene. V gave up 2 bases and J gave up 8 bases, with 9 bases separating them. The CDR3 nucleotides are TGTGCCAGCAGTGAATGGTTGGGTGGGGAGCTGTTTTTT. It translates to CASSEWLGGELFF.

The chain is built from TRBV6-2 or TRBV6-3 and TRBJ2-1, with TRBD2 matching 7 bases. The CDR3 is 18 residues long. With 3 bases clipped from V and 1 base from J, the junction kept 12 bases outside the gene matches. The germline V gene has CDR1 MNHEY and CDR2 SVGEGT. The CDR3 loop reads CASSYGAARERSYNEQFF. CDR3 DNA sequence: TGTGCCAGCAGTTATGGGGCCGCGCGGGAGCGGTCCTACAATGAGCAGTTCTTC.

There are many counts of this clonotype. The V gene is TRBV5-1, the J gene TRBJ2-1, with D possibly called TRBD1 or TRBD2 (5 bases each). V shed 0 bases and J shed 8 bases, with 18 bases lying between them. This CDR3 spans 16 amino acids. The V gene's germline CDR1 is SGHRS and CDR2 YFSETQ. Here the CDR3 reads CASSLAGIEGGHEQFF. The CDR3 DNA is TGCGCCAGCAGCTTGGCAGGGATTGAGGGTGGTCATGAGCAGTTCTTC.

This clonotype occurred many times. The chain recombines TRBV5-1 with TRBJ2-3; D gene ambiguous. V lost 3 bases, J lost 6 bases, and 8 bases lay in between. Per the germline V gene, CDR1 is SGHRS and CDR2 is YFSETQ. CDR3 length: 12 residues. CDR3 sequence reads: CASSSYLDTQYF. The CDR3 region has the DNA TGCGCCAGCAGCTCCTATCTGGATACGCAGTATTTT.